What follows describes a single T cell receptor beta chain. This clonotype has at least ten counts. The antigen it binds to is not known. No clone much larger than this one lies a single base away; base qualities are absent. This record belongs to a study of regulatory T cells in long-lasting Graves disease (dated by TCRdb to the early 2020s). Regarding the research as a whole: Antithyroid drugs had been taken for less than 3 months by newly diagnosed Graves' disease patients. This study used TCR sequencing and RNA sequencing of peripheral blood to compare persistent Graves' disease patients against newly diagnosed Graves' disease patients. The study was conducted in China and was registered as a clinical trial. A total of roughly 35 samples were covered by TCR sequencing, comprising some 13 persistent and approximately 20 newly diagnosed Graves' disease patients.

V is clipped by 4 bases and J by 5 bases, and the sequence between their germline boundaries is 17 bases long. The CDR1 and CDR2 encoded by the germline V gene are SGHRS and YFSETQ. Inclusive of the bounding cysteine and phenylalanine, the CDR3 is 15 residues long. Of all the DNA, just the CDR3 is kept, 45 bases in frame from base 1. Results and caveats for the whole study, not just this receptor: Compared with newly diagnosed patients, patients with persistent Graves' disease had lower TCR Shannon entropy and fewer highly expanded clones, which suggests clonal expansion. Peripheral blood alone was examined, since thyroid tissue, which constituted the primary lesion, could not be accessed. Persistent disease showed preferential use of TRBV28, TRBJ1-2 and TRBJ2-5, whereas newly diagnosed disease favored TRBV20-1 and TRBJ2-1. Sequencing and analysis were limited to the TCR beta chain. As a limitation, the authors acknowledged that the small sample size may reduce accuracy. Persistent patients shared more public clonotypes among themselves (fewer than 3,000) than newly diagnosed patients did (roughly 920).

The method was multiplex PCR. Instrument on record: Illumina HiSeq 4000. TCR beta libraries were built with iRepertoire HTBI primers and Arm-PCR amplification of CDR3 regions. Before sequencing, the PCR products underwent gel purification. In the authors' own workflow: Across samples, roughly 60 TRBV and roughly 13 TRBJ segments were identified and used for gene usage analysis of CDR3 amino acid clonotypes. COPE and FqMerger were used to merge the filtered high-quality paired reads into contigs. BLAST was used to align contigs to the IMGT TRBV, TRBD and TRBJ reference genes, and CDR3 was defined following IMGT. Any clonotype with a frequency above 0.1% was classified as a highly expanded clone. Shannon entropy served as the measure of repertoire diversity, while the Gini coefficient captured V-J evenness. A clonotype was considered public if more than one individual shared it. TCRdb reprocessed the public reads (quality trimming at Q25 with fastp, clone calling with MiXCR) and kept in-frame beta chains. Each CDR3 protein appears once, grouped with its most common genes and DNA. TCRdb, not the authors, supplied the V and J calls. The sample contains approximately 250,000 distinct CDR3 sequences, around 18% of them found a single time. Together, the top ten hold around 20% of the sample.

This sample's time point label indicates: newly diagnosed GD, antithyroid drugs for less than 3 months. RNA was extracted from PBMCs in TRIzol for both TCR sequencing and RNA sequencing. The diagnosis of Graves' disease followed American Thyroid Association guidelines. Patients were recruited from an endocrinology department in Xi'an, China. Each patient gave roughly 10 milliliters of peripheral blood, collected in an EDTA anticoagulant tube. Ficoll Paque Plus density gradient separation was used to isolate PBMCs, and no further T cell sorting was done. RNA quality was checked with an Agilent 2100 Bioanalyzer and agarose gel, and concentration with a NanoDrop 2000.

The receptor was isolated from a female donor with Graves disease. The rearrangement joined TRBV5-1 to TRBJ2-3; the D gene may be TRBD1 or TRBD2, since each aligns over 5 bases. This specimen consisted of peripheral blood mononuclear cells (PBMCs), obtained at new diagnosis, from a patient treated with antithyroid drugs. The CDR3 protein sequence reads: CASSRRDALQDTQYF. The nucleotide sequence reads TGCGCCAGCAGCCGCCGGGACGCACTCCAAGATACGCAGTATTTT. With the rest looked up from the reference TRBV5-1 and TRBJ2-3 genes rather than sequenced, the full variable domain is KAGVTQTPRYLIKTRGQQVTLSCSPISGHRSVSWYQQTPGQGLQFLFEYFSETQRNKGNFPGRFSGRQFSNSRSEMNVSTLELGDSALYLCASSRRDALQDTQYFGPGTRLTVL.